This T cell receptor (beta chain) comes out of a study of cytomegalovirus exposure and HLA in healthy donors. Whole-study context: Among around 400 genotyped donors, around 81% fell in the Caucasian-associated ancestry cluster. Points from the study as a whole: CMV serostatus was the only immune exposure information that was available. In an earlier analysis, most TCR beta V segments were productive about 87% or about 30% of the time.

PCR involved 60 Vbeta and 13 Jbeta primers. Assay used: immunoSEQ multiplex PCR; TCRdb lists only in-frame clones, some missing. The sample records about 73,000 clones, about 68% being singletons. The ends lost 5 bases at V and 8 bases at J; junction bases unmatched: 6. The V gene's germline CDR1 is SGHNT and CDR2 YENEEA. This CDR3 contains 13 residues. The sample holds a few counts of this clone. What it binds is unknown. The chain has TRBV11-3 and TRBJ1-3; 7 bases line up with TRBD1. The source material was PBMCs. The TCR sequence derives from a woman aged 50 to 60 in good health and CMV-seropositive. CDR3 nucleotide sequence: TGTGCCAGCAGCCGGTACAGGGGTGACACCATATATTTT. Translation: CASSRYRGDTIYF.